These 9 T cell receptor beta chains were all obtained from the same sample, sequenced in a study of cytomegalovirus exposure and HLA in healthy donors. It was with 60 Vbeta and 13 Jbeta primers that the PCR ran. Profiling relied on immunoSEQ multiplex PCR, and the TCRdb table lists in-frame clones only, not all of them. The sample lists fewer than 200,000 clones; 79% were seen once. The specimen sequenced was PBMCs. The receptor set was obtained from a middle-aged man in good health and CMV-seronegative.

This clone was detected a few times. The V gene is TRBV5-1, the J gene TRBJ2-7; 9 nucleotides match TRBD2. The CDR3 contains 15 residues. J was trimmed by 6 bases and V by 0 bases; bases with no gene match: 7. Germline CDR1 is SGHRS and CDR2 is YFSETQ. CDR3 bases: TGCGCCAGCAGCTTGGTCGGTAGCGGGAGTACCGAGCAGTACTTC. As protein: CASSLVGSGSTEQYF.

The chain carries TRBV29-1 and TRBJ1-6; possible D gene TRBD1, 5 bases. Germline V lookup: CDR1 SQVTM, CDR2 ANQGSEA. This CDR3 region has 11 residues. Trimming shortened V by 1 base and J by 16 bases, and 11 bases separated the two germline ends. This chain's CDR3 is CSVEVVGALHF. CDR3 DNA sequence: TGCAGCGTTGAAGTGGTAGGGGCACTCCACTTT.

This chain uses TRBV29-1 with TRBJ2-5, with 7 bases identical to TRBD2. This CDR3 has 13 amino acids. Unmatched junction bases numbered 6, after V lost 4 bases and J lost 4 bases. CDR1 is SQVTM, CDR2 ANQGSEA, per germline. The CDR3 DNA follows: TGCAGCGTTGCCCGGGGAGGGTTAGAGACCCAGTACTTC. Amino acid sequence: CSVARGGLETQYF. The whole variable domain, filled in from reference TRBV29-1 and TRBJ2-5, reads SAVISQKPSRDICQRGTSLTIQCQVDSQVTMMFWYRQQPGQSLTLIATANQGSEATYESGFVIDKFPISRPNLTFSTLTVSNMSPEDSSIYLCSVARGGLETQYFGPGTRLLVL.

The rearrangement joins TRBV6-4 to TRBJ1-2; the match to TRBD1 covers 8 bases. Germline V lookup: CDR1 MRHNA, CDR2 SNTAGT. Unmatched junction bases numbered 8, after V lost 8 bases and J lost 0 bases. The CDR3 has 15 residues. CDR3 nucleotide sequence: TGTGCCAGCTCCTATACAGGGGGTGCTAACTATGGCTACACCTTC. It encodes CASSYTGGANYGYTF.

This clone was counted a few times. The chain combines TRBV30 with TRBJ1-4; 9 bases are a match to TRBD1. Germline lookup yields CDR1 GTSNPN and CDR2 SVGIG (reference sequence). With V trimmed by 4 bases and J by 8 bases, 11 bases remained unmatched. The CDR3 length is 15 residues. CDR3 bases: TGTGCCTGGACCGGACCCGGGACAGGGCACGAAAAACTGTTTTTT. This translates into CAWTGPGTGHEKLFF.

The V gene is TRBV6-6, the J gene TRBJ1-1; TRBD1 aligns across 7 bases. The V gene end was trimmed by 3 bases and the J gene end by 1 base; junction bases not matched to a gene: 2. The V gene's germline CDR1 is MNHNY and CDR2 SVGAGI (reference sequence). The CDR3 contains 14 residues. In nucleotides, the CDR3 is TGTGCCAGCAGTTATGAGGGGGCGAACACTGAAGCTTTCTTT. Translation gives CASSYEGANTEAFF.

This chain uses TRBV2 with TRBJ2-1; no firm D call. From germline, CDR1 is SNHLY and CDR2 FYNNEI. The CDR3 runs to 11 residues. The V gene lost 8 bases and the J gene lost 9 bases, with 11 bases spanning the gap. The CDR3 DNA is TGTGCCAGCGATTTCACGGTTGAGCAGTTCTTC. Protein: CASDFTVEQFF.

DNA for the CDR3: TGCGCCAGCAGCTTGACAGGGATCGGGACTGAAGCTTTCTTT. Protein: CASSLTGIGTEAFF. The J gene is TRBJ1-1, the V gene TRBV5-1; a weak D match, TRBD1 (6 bases). The CDR3 sequence is 14 residues long. V was trimmed by 1 base and J by 5 bases, leaving 12 bases between them. Germline CDR1 reads SGHRS; CDR2 reads YFSETQ. The variable domain in full, with the rest retrieved from reference TRBV5-1 and TRBJ1-1, is KAGVTQTPRYLIKTRGQQVTLSCSPISGHRSVSWYQQTPGQGLQFLFEYFSETQRNKGNFPGRFSGRQFSNSRSEMNVSTLELGDSALYLCASSLTGIGTEAFFGQGTRLTVV.

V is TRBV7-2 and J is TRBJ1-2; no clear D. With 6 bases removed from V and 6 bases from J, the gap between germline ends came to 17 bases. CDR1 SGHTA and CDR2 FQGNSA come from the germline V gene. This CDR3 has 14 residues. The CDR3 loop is CASSSPTMRDGYTF. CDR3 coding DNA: TGTGCCAGCAGTTCACCCACCATGAGAGATGGCTACACCTTC.